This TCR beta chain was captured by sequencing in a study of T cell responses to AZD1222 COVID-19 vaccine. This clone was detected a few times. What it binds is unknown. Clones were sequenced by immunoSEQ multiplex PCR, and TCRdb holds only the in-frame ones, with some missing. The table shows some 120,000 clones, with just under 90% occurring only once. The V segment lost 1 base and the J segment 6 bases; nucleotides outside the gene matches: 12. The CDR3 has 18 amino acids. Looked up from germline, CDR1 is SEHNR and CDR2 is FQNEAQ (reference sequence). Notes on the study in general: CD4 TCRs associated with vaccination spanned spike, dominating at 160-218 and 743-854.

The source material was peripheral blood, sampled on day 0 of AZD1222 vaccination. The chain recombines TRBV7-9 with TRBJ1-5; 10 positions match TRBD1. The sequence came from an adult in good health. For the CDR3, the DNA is TGTGCCAGCAGCTTAGGAGTGGGCGGGACAGGGGAAGGTCAGCCCCAGCATTTT. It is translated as CASSLGVGGTGEGQPQHF.